This entry lists 15 T cell receptor beta chains sequenced from one sample in a study of molecular identifiers for immune sequencing clone quantification. In TCRdb, the PCR reads were re-called with MiXCR into one record per CDR3 protein. The sample records over 55,000 distinct CDR3 sequences, around a sixth being singletons. Material: naive CD8+ T cells from blood, with Jurkat cell RNA spiked in. As for subset: FACS-sorted CD8+CD4-CCR7+CD45RA+ naive T cells. These TCRs come from a human donor in good health. Some libraries in this study had Jurkat cell RNA spiked in.

The gene calls are TRBV7-9 and TRBJ2-1; perhaps TRBD1 as D (5 bases). The germline V gene has CDR1 SEHNR and CDR2 FQNEAQ (reference sequence). The CDR3 sequence is 18 residues long. Deletions cut 5 bases from V and 4 bases from J, with 24 bases between. The DNA of the CDR3 is TGTGCCAGCAGCCCACAGGAATGGGGTAGAGGTGGGTACAATGAGCAGTTCTTC. Residues: CASSPQEWGRGGYNEQFF. Full variable domain (missing parts from reference TRBV7-9 and TRBJ2-1): DTGVSQNPRHKITKRGQNVTFRCDPISEHNRLYWYRQTLGQGPEFLTYFQNEAQLEKSRLLSDRFSAERPKGSFSTLEIQRTEQGDSAMYLCASSPQEWGRGGYNEQFFGPGTRLTVL.

This clonotype showed up many times. The chain recombines TRBV27 with TRBJ2-1; D assignment may be TRBD1 or TRBD2 (5 bases each). CDR3 length equals 14 residues. The germline V and J ends were trimmed by 6 bases and 8 bases, with 17 bases remaining between them. The germline V gene has CDR1 MNHEY and CDR2 SMNVEV (reference sequence). This CDR3 is CASRGHLGVDEQFF. DNA of the CDR3: TGTGCCAGCAGAGGACACCTGGGGGTTGATGAGCAGTTCTTC.

The table lists this clonotype with many counts. The rearrangement uses TRBV20-1 and TRBJ2-3; 9 nucleotides line up with TRBD2. Germline CDR1 reads DFQATT; CDR2 reads SNEGSKA (reference sequence). Trimming removed 0 bases from V and 4 bases from J; junction bases left unmatched: 17. This CDR3 contains 19 residues. The chain's CDR3 is CSARDTSLAGEGLADTQYF. CDR3 DNA sequence: TGCAGTGCTAGAGACACCTCCTTAGCGGGAGAGGGTTTAGCAGATACGCAGTATTTT.

This clonotype has a count of ten or more. The J gene is TRBJ2-5, the V gene TRBV11-2; tentative D call: TRBD2 (6 bases). This CDR3 is built from 16 residues. The V gene lost 0 bases and the J gene lost 3 bases, with 14 bases spanning the gap. Germline V lookup: CDR1 SGHAT, CDR2 FQNNGV. The CDR3 spells CASSLDGGSFKETQYF. The CDR3, as DNA: TGTGCCAGCAGCTTAGATGGGGGGTCGTTTAAAGAGACCCAGTACTTC.

At least ten counts were recorded for this clonotype. The genes are TRBV5-5 and TRBJ1-5; D gene uncertain. The CDR3 sequence is 17 residues long. V lost 0 bases, J lost 1 base, and 14 bases lay in between. The germline V gene has CDR1 SGHKS and CDR2 YYEKEE (reference sequence). The CDR3, as DNA: TGTGCCAGCAGCTTGGACCTCTTCTCGGCAAGCAATCAGCCCCAGCATTTT. It encodes CASSLDLFSASNQPQHF.

Many counts were recorded for this clonotype. The chain employs TRBV11-3 and TRBJ2-1, with 8 bases lining up with TRBD2. J was trimmed by 5 bases and V by 2 bases; bases with no gene match: 8. The CDR3 loop spans 16 amino acids. The germline V gene encodes CDR1 SGHNT and CDR2 YENEEA. The CDR3 nucleotides read TGTGCCAGCAGCTTACCCCTGTTTAGCGGGAACAATGAGCAGTTCTTC. Its translation is CASSLPLFSGNNEQFF.

This clonotype showed up many times. The CDR3 loop is CAGYEQYF. The CDR3 coding sequence is TGTGCCGGCTACGAGCAGTACTTC. The rearrangement links TRBV19 to TRBJ2-7, with D hard to call. The CDR3 totals 8 residues. The V end lost 11 bases, the J end lost 3 bases, and 2 bases lay between the germline ends. Germline lookup yields CDR1 LNHDA and CDR2 SQIVND (reference sequence).

Comment on this clonotype: Given a much more abundant clone one base away, this may be a read error. The chain is built from TRBV27 and TRBJ2-7, with 12 nucleotides matching TRBD1. Germline assignment: CDR1 MNHEY and CDR2 SMNVEV (reference sequence). Trimming took 6 bases from V and 7 from J; bases not matched to a gene: 7. The CDR3 totals 14 residues. CDR3 amino acids: CASRRGQGAGEQYF. DNA for the CDR3: TGTGCCAGCAGACGGGGACAGGGGGCAGGGGAGCAGTACTTC.

This clonotype was counted ten times or more. The chain couples TRBV3-1 to TRBJ2-3; D is perhaps TRBD2 (8 bases). Germline loops: CDR1 LGHDT, CDR2 YNNKEL (reference sequence). The CDR3 has 16 amino acids. V lost 5 bases to trimming and J lost 2 bases, with 17 bases between them. CDR3: CASSDLAGQHTDTQYF. In DNA form, the CDR3 reads TGTGCCAGCAGCGACTTAGCGGGACAGCACACAGATACGCAGTATTTT.

The chain links TRBV12-3 or TRBV12-4 to TRBJ1-3; D call uncertain. V was clipped by 3 bases and J by 0 bases, with 18 bases between them. The CDR3 runs 18 residues. CDR3 sequence: CASSFLVGLLFSGNTIYF. The CDR3 nucleotides read TGTGCCAGCAGTTTCCTGGTTGGGCTACTCTTCTCTGGAAACACCATATATTTT.

Comments on this clonotype: A read error is possible here, since a much larger clone lies one base away. The conserved closing phenylalanine or tryptophan is absent in this CDR3, likely reflecting a read error. DNA for the CDR3: TGTGCCAGCAAAAAGGGTGCTGACCTCTCCTATAATTCACCCCTCCACTCT. Protein product: CASKKGADLSYNSPLHS. The rearrangement joins TRBV27 to TRBJ1-6; no definite D call. The CDR3 covers 17 residues. Per the germline V gene, CDR1 is MNHEY and CDR2 is SMNVEV (reference sequence). V was pared by 7 bases and J by 0 bases, with 16 bases between.

A few counts support this clonotype. The J gene is TRBJ2-7, the V gene TRBV20-1, with 9 bases lining up with TRBD2. This CDR3 has 15 residues. The V gene end was trimmed by 0 bases and the J gene end by 7 bases; junction bases not matched to a gene: 10. Germline V gene data show CDR1 as DFQATT and CDR2 as SNEGSKA (reference sequence). In DNA, the CDR3 is TGCAGTGCTAGAGAACTCGGGACTAGCCCCTTAGAGCAGTACTTC. This sequence encodes CSARELGTSPLEQYF.

Turning to this clonotype: A clone one base away is much larger, so this may be a read error. The chain recombines TRBV4-2 with TRBJ2-1; the D is unclear. V lost 5 bases and J lost 2, with 13 bases in between. CDR3 size: 15 residues. Germline V gives CDR1 LGHNA, CDR2 YNFKEQ. CDR3 nucleotides: TGTGCCAGCAGCTCACCCCGGTCTCCCTACAATGAGCAGTTCTTC. Encoded protein: CASSSPRSPYNEQFF.

At least ten counts were recorded for this clonotype. The chain employs TRBV3-1 and TRBJ2-7; D is ambiguous. The germline V gene has CDR1 LGHDT and CDR2 YNNKEL (reference sequence). The length of the CDR3 is 14 residues. The ends were cut back, 1 base at V and 6 bases at J, with 13 bases in the middle. The CDR3 reads CASSQVAQTGEQYF. In nucleotides, the CDR3 is TGTGCCAGCAGCCAAGTCGCGCAAACGGGCGAGCAGTACTTC.

This clonotype has only a few counts. This may be a read error, as it is one base from a much larger clone. This sequence joins TRBV7-7 and TRBJ2-3; D is possibly TRBD1 (5 bases). Germline loops: CDR1 SSHAT, CDR2 FNYEAQ (reference sequence). The CDR3 has 13 residues. As DNA, the CDR3 is TGTGCTAGCAGCTTATGTCAGGGAGATACGCAGTATTTT. It translates to CASSLCQGDTQYF.